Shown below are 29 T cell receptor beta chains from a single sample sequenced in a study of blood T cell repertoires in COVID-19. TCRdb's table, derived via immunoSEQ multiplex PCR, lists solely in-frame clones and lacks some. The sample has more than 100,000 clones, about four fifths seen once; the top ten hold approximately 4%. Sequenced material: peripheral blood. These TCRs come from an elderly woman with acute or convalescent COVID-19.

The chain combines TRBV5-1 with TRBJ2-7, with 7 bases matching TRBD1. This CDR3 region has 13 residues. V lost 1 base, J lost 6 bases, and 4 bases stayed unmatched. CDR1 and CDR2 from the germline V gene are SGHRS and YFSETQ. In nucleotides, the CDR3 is TGCGCCAGCAGCTTGCCTACAGGGGCCGAGCAGTACTTC. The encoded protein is CASSLPTGAEQYF.

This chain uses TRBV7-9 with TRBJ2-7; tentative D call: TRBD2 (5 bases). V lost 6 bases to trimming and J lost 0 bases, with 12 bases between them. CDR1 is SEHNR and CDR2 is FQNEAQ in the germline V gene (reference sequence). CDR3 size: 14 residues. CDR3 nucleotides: TGTGCCAGCAGACCGAGCGGTCCCTCCTACGAGCAGTACTTC. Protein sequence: CASRPSGPSYEQYF.

This CDR3 reads CASSLLPGTGLYEQYF. In DNA, the CDR3 is TGCGCCAGCAGCTTGTTACCCGGGACAGGACTATACGAGCAGTACTTC. V is TRBV5-1 and J is TRBJ2-7; the match to TRBD1 covers 8 bases. After removal of 1 base from V and 4 bases from J, the junction contained 10 bases not matched to a gene. Germline CDR1 and CDR2: SGHRS and YFSETQ. CDR3 size: 16 residues.

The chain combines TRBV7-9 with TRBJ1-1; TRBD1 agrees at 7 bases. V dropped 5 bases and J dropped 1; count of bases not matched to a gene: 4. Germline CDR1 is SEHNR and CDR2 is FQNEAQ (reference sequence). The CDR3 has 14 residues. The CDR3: CASSDRTGNTEAFF. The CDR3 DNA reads TGTGCCAGCAGCGATCGGACAGGGAACACTGAAGCTTTCTTT.

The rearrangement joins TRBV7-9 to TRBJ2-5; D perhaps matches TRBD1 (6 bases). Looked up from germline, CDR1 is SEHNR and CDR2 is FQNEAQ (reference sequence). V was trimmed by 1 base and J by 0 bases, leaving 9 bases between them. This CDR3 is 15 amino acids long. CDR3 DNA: TGTGCCAGCAGCTTAGGGACAGCTTACCAAGAGACCCAGTACTTC. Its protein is CASSLGTAYQETQYF.

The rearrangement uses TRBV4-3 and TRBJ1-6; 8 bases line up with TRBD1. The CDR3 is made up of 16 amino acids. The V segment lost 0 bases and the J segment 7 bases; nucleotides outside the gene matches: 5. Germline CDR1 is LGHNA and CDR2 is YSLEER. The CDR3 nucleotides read TGCGCCAGCAGCCAAGAGGTGACAGGGGAGAATTCACCCCTCCACTTT. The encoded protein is CASSQEVTGENSPLHF.

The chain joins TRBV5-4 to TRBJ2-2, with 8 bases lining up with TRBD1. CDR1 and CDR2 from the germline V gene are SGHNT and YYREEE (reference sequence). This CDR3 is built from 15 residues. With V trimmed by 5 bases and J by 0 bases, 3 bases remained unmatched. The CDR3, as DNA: TGTGCCAGCAGGAGGGGACAGGCGAACACCGGGGAGCTGTTTTTT. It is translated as CASRRGQANTGELFF.

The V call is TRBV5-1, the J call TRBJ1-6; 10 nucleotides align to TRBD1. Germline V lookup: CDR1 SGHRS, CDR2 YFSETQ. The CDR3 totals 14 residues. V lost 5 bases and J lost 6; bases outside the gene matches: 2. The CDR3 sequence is CASRRDRGNSPLHF. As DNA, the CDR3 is TGCGCCAGCAGAAGGGACAGGGGTAATTCACCCCTCCACTTT. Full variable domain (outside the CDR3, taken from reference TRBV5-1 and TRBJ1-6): KAGVTQTPRYLIKTRGQQVTLSCSPISGHRSVSWYQQTPGQGLQFLFEYFSETQRNKGNFPGRFSGRQFSNSRSEMNVSTLELGDSALYLCASRRDRGNSPLHFGNGTRLTVT.

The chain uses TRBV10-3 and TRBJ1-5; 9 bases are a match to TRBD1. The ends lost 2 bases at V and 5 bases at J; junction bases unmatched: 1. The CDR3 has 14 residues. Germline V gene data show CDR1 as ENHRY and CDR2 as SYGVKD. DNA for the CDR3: TGTGCCATCAGTGAGGGGACAGGGTATCAGCCCCAGCATTTT. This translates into CAISEGTGYQPQHF.

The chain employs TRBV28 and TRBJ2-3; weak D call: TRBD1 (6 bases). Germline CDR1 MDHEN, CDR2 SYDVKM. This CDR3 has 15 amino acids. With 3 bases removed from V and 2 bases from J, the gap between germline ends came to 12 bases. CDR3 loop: CASSFTGHLTDTQYF. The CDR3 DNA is TGTGCCAGCAGTTTCACGGGACATCTCACAGATACGCAGTATTTT.

The DNA of the CDR3 is TGTGCCAGCAGCGTCCTGACCGGGATCTCTGGAAACACCATATATTTT. Its protein is CASSVLTGISGNTIYF. The chain combines TRBV2 with TRBJ1-3; D not resolved. CDR1 and CDR2 from the germline V gene are SNHLY and FYNNEI. The V and J ends lost 6 bases and 0 bases respectively, with 15 bases between them. The CDR3 spans 16 residues.

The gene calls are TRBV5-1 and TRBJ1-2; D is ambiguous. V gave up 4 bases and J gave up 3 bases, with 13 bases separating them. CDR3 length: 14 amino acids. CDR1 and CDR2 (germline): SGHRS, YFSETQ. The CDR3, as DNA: TGCGCCAGCAGCCCCAACCCTACGGACTATGGCTACACCTTC. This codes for CASSPNPTDYGYTF.

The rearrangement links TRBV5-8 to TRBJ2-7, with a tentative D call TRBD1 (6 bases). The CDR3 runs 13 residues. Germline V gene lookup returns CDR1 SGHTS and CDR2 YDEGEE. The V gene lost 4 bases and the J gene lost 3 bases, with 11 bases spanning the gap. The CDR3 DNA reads TGTGCCAGCAGCCGGGACACCTACTACGAGCAGTACTTC. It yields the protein CASSRDTYYEQYF.

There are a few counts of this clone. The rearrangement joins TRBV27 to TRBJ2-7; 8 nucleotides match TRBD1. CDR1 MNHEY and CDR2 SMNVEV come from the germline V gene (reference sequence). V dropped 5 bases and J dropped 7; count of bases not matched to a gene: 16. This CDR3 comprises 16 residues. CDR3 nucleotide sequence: TGTGCCAGCAGTGCCCCTCGGACAGGGATGGATGCAGAGCAGTACTTC. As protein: CASSAPRTGMDAEQYF.

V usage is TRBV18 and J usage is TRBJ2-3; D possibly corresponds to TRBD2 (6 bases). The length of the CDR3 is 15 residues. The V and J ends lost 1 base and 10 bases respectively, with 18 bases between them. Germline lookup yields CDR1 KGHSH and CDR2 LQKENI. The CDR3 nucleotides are TGTGCCAGCTCACCACAAATTCCTAGCGCCGCACCGCAGTATTTT. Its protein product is CASSPQIPSAAPQYF.

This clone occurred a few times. The CDR3 nucleotides read TGTGCCAGCAGCTTAGCGGGGGGGGCTAATCAGCCCCAGCATTTT. Protein: CASSLAGGANQPQHF. The rearrangement joins TRBV7-2 to TRBJ1-5; the D gene is possibly TRBD1 (6 bases). CDR3 size: 15 residues. Trimming shortened V by 0 bases and J by 4 bases, and 10 bases separated the two germline ends. Germline V gene data show CDR1 as SGHTA and CDR2 as FQGNSA.

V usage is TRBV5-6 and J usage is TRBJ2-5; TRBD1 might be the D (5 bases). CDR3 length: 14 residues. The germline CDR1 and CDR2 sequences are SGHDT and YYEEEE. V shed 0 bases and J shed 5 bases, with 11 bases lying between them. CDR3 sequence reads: CASSLGTLRETQYF. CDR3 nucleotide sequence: TGTGCCAGCAGCTTGGGGACATTGAGGGAGACCCAGTACTTC.

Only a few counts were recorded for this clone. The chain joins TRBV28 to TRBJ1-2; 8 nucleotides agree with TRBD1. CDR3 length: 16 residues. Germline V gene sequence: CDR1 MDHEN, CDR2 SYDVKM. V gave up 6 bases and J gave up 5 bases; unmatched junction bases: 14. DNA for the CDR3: TGTGCCAGCAGACCCCCGCGTGGACAGGGAAGATATGGCTACACCTTC. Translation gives CASRPPRGQGRYGYTF.

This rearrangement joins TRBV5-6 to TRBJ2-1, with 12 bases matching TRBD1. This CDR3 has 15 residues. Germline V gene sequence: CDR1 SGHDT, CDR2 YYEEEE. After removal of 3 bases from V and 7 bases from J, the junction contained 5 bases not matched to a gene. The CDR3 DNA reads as TGTGCCAGCAGCTGGGACAGGGGGCGAATGAATGAGCAGTTCTTC. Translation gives CASSWDRGRMNEQFF.

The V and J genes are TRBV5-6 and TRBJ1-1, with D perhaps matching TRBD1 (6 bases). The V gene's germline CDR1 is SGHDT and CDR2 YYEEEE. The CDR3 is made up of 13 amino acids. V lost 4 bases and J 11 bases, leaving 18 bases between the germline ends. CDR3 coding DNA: TGTGCCAGCAGCCCCAGGGGTGGGGTGGGGGCTTTCTTT. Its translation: CASSPRGGVGAFF.

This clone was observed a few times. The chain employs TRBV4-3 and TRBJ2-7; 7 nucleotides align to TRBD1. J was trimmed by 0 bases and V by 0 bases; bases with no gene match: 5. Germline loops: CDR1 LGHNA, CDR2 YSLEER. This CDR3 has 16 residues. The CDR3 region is CASSQDEGALSYEQYF. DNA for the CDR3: TGCGCCAGCAGCCAAGACGAGGGGGCCCTCTCCTACGAGCAGTACTTC.

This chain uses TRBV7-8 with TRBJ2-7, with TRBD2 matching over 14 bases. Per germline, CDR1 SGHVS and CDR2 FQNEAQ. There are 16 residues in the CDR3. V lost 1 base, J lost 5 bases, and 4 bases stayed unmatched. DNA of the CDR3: TGTGCCAGCAGCTTAGTGGGACTAGCGGGAGCCCACGAGCAGTACTTC. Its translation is CASSLVGLAGAHEQYF. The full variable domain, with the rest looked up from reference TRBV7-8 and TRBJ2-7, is GAGVSQSPRYKVAKRGQDVALRCDPISGHVSLFWYQQALGQGPEFLTYFQNEAQLDKSGLPSDRFFAERPEGSVSTLKIQRTQQEDSAVYLCASSLVGLAGAHEQYFGPGTRLTVT.

In DNA form, the CDR3 reads TGTGCCAGCATCAGGGACAGGGCGAGTGGCTACACCTTC. This sequence encodes CASIRDRASGYTF. V gene TRBV2 combines with J gene TRBJ1-2; 9 nucleotides match TRBD1. Germline CDR1 is SNHLY and CDR2 is FYNNEI. With V trimmed by 7 bases and J by 7 bases, 7 bases remained unmatched. This CDR3 is built from 13 residues.

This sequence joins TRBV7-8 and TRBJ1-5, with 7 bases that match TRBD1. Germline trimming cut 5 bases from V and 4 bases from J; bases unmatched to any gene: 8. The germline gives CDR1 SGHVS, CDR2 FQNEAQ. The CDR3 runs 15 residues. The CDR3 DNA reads TGTGCCAGCAGCCGGACAGGCGCCTCAAATCAGCCCCAGCATTTT. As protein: CASSRTGASNQPQHF.

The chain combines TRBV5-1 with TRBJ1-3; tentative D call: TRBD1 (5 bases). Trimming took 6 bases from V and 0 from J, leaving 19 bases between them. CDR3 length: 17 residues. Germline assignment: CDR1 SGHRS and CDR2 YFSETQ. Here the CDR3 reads CASTLNGGIGSGNTIYF. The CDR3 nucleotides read TGCGCCAGCACTTTAAATGGGGGGATCGGCTCTGGAAACACCATATATTTT.

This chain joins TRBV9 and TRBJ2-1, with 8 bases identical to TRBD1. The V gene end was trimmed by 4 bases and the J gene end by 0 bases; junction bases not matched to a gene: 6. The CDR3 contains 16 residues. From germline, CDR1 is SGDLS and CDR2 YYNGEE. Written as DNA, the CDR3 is TGTGCCAGCAGCCCACGCGGACAGGGCTCCTACAATGAGCAGTTCTTC. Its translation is CASSPRGQGSYNEQFF.

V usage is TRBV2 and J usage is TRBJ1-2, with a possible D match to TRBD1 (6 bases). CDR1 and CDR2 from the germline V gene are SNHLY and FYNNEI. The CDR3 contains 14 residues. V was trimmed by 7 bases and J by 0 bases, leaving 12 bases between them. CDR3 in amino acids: CASMKDSTNYGYTF. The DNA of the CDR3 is TGTGCCAGCATGAAGGACAGCACTAACTATGGCTACACCTTC. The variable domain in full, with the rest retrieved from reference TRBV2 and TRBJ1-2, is EPEVTQTPSHQVTQMGQEVILRCVPISNHLYFYWYRQILGQKVEFLVSFYNNEISEKSEIFDDQFSVERPDGSNFTLKIRSTKLEDSAMYFCASMKDSTNYGYTFGSGTRLTVV.

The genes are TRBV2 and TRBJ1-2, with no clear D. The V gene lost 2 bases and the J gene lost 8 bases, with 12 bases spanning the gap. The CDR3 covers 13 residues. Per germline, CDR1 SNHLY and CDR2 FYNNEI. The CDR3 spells CASSEKSFWGYTF. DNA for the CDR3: TGTGCCAGCAGTGAAAAGAGTTTTTGGGGCTACACCTTC.

CDR3 sequence reads: CAISGAGTGAEETQYF. CDR3 bases: TGTGCCATCAGTGGGGCCGGGACAGGGGCTGAAGAGACCCAGTACTTC. J is TRBJ2-5 and V is TRBV10-3; 10 bases match TRBD1. V trimming: 4 bases; J trimming: 3 bases; junction bases outside the gene matches: 8. The CDR3 is made up of 16 amino acids. Germline values: CDR1 ENHRY, CDR2 SYGVKD.